These 15 T cell receptor beta chains originate from one sample sequenced in a study of blood T cell repertoires in COVID-19 (TCRdb year 2020). Libraries came from the immunoSEQ multiplex PCR assay. TCRdb retrieved this table from immuneACCESS and kept in-frame rearrangements only. Not all clones are present; in checked studies, unresolved V genes account for under half, and no reason is known for the remainder. This sample has more than 150,000 clones in its table, and about three quarters of those were observed once. Approximately 26% of the sample is taken by the ten largest. The sample comprised peripheral blood. The receptors stem from a woman in her 70s with acute or convalescent COVID-19.

V gene TRBV19 combines with J gene TRBJ1-4; possible D gene TRBD1, 6 bases. The CDR3 extends over 14 amino acids. V lost 5 bases, J lost 7 bases, and 14 bases lay in between. The germline CDR1 and CDR2 sequences are LNHDA and SQIVND (reference sequence). The CDR3 here is CASSSTGRGEKLFF. The DNA for the CDR3 is TGTGCCAGTAGTTCGACAGGCCGGGGTGAAAAACTGTTTTTT.

This clone was counted only a few times. The chain uses TRBV7-9 and TRBJ1-4, with TRBD1 as a possible D gene (5 bases). This CDR3 region has 18 residues. Germline V gene lookup returns CDR1 SEHNR and CDR2 FQNEAQ (reference sequence). The V and J ends lost 6 bases and 2 bases respectively, with 22 bases between them. The CDR3 DNA sequence: TGTGCCAGCAGTTACCTCCGGGGGGGAGGGGCTACTAATGAAAAACTGTTTTTT. It specifies CASSYLRGGGATNEKLFF.

The genes are TRBV7-9 and TRBJ1-2; 8 bases align to TRBD1. The junction had 2 bases not matched to a gene; V was cut back by 5 bases and J by 3 bases. CDR3 length equals 13 residues. Germline V lookup: CDR1 SEHNR, CDR2 FQNEAQ (reference sequence). CDR3 DNA sequence: TGTGCCAGCAGCATACAGGGGGACTATGGCTACACCTTC. This encodes CASSIQGDYGYTF. The variable domain in full, completed from reference TRBV7-9 and TRBJ1-2, reads DTGVSQNPRHKITKRGQNVTFRCDPISEHNRLYWYRQTLGQGPEFLTYFQNEAQLEKSRLLSDRFSAERPKGSFSTLEIQRTEQGDSAMYLCASSIQGDYGYTFGSGTRLTVV.

The V gene is TRBV3-1 (or the pseudogene TRBV3-2), the J gene TRBJ2-3; 15 bases map to TRBD2. With 3 bases clipped from V and 2 bases from J, the junction kept 12 bases outside the gene matches. This CDR3 comprises 20 residues. Germline loops: CDR1 LGHDT, CDR2 YNNKEL (reference sequence). CDR3 DNA sequence: TGTGCCAGCAGCCATACTAGGACTAGCGGGAGGGCCACACACACAGATACGCAGTATTTT. It encodes CASSHTRTSGRATHTDTQYF.

The rearrangement links TRBV24-1 to TRBJ2-1, with 8 positions matching TRBD1. CDR3 length: 13 amino acids. CDR1 is KGHDR, CDR2 SFDVKD, per germline. Trimming removed 4 bases from V and 11 bases from J; junction bases left unmatched: 6. CDR3 sequence: CATSDPDRVKQFF. The CDR3 nucleotides are TGTGCCACCAGTGACCCGGACAGGGTTAAGCAGTTCTTC.

The J gene is TRBJ2-2, the V gene TRBV5-1, with TRBD2 as a possible D gene (6 bases). This CDR3 is built from 16 residues. Germline CDR1 SGHRS, CDR2 YFSETQ. V lost 0 bases, J lost 5 bases, and 14 bases lay in between. The CDR3, as DNA: TGCGCCAGCAGCTTGGCGGAGGGGAGCGGGACCGGGGAGCTGTTTTTT. The encoded protein is CASSLAEGSGTGELFF.

The table lists this clone with a count of one. The chain combines TRBV5-1 with TRBJ2-7, with D perhaps matching TRBD2 (6 bases). V dropped 0 bases and J dropped 0 bases, with 10 bases sitting between them. Germline loops: CDR1 SGHRS, CDR2 YFSETQ. The CDR3 has 15 amino acids. The chain's CDR3 is CASSLGGGTSYEQYF. The CDR3 bases are TGCGCCAGCAGCTTGGGGGGCGGGACCTCCTACGAGCAGTACTTC.

As regards this clone: A read error is possible here, since a much larger clone lies one base away. Other DNA variants within this sample encode the same CDR3. This chain uses TRBV5-1 with TRBJ1-6; 8 bases are a match to TRBD1. Per germline, CDR1 SGHRS and CDR2 YFSETQ. The CDR3 length is 14 residues. This chain's CDR3 is CASTLGQGNSPLHF. DNA of the CDR3: TGCGCCAGCACCTTAGGACAGGGTAATTCACCTCTCCACTTT.

The V call is TRBV27, the J call TRBJ1-1; D is uncertain. CDR3 length: 13 amino acids. Between the trimmed V and J ends, which lost 5 bases and 3 bases, there was a span of 10 bases. Germline V gene data show CDR1 as MNHEY and CDR2 as SMNVEV (reference sequence). CDR3 sequence (DNA): TGTGCCAGCAGTGAAACAGCAGACACTGAAGCTTTCTTT. Translating gives CASSETADTEAFF.

The rearrangement links TRBV7-3 to TRBJ2-7; D is possibly TRBD2 (6 bases). Trimming pared 10 bases from V and 2 bases from J, leaving 21 bases between. CDR1 and CDR2 (germline): SGHTA, FQGTGA. This CDR3 has 15 residues. CDR3 sequence: CANPRLGGTPYEQYF. CDR3 DNA: TGTGCCAACCCCCGACTGGGCGGGACTCCCTACGAGCAGTACTTC.

The chain is built from TRBV3-1 (or the pseudogene TRBV3-2) and TRBJ2-1; a possible D gene is TRBD1 (5 bases). Trimming left V 0 bases short and J 4 bases short, with 16 bases between. This CDR3 has 17 residues. Germline values: CDR1 LGHDT, CDR2 YNNKEL (reference sequence). The CDR3 loop is CASSQEPWARGYNEQFF. The DNA for the CDR3 is TGTGCCAGCAGCCAAGAGCCATGGGCTAGGGGATACAATGAGCAGTTCTTC.

The genes are TRBV5-5 and TRBJ2-7; 9 positions agree with TRBD1. CDR1 and CDR2 from the germline V gene are SGHKS and YYEKEE (reference sequence). The CDR3 is made up of 13 amino acids. Trimming removed 5 bases from V and 2 bases from J; junction bases left unmatched: 2. The DNA for the CDR3 is TGTGCCAGCAGAAGGACAGGGGCCTACGAGCAGTACTTC. This encodes CASRRTGAYEQYF. Full variable domain (missing parts from reference TRBV5-5 and TRBJ2-7): DAGVTQSPTHLIKTRGQQVTLRCSPISGHKSVSWYQQVLGQGPQFIFQYYEKEERGRGNFPDRFSARQFPNYSSELNVNALLLGDSALYLCASRRTGAYEQYFGPGTRLTVT.

The rearrangement links TRBV27 to TRBJ2-7, with 7 nucleotides matching TRBD1. Germline V gives CDR1 MNHEY, CDR2 SMNVEV (reference sequence). The CDR3 is 19 amino acids. Trimming took 2 bases from V and 5 from J; bases not matched to a gene: 21. CDR3 residues: CASSLMGRQGIFKPNEQYF. CDR3 DNA: TGTGCCAGCAGTTTAATGGGTCGACAGGGTATTTTCAAGCCCAACGAGCAGTACTTC.

The chain has TRBV5-1 and TRBJ2-2, with 9 bases aligning to TRBD2. V was clipped by 5 bases and J by 5 bases; unmatched bases: 10. The germline gives CDR1 SGHRS, CDR2 YFSETQ. The CDR3 runs to 16 residues. CDR3 DNA: TGCGCCAGCAGTCGATCGGTAGCGGGAGTTACCGGGGAGCTGTTTTTT. The encoded protein is CASSRSVAGVTGELFF.

Details on this clone: Within the sample, other DNA sequences also encode this same CDR3. The chain couples TRBV24-1 to TRBJ2-2, with 9 nucleotides matching TRBD1. The CDR3 contains 16 residues. Germline lookup yields CDR1 KGHDR and CDR2 SFDVKD. V lost 4 bases to trimming and J lost 4 bases; unmatched junction nucleotides: 6. The CDR3 here is CATSDPRQGGTGELFF. For the CDR3, the DNA is TGTGCCACCAGTGACCCGAGACAGGGGGGCACCGGGGAGCTGTTTTTT.